This TCR beta chain was captured in a study of T cells in Graves' hyperthyroidism and ophthalmopathy. CDR3 length: 15 residues. Germline V gene sequence: CDR1 MDHEN, CDR2 SYDVKM. Trimming shortened V by 5 bases and J by 0 bases, and 14 bases separated the two germline ends. This clonotype has more than one count but fewer than ten. Its antigen is undetermined. Study findings and constraints: From stable hyperthyroidism, ophthalmopathy was separated by a 13 V-J model. Blood also showed most of the thyroid clonotypes that were expanded above 0.001.

Amplification of TCR beta CDR3 regions used RNA as the template. The HTBI primer set drove a first-round RT-PCR of the TCR CDR3. MiXCR, run by TCRdb on the multiplex PCR reads, gives a single entry per CDR3 protein. The sample includes roughly 100,000 distinct CDR3 sequences, roughly 37% of them seen just once. This receptor was identified in a woman aged 25 to 39 with Graves' hyperthyroidism. The sequencing input was peripheral blood or thyroid tissue (not recorded which). The J gene is TRBJ2-7, the V gene TRBV28, with D perhaps TRBD1 or TRBD2 (5 bases each). CDR3 sequence reads: CASSPYRRSSYEQYF. In DNA form, the CDR3 reads TGTGCCAGCAGTCCATACAGGAGGAGCTCCTACGAGCAGTACTTC. Using reference TRBV28 and TRBJ2-7 for the parts outside the CDR3, the full variable domain is DVKVTQSSRYLVKRTGEKVFLECVQDMDHENMFWYRQDPGLGLRLIYFSYDVKMKEKGDIPEGYSVSREKKERFSLILESASTNQTSMYLCASSPYRRSSYEQYFGPGTRLTVT.